The rows below give T cell receptor beta chains drawn from one sample of a study of blood T cell repertoires in COVID-19. The data were produced by immunoSEQ multiplex PCR, yet TCRdb's version contains in-frame clones alone and is incomplete. Of about 160,000 clones listed, more than 80% were seen once; the top ten hold 2.2%. The sample taken for sequencing was peripheral blood. These receptors originate from a man in his sixties or seventies with acute or convalescent COVID-19. Each CDR3 is given with its conserved first and last residue. D genes are given only for firm matches. Size is omitted from some rows. Given values are once, few, many or a class for expanded clones.

size	D	V	J	DNA	CDR3
few	-	TRBV18	TRBJ2-3	TGTGCCAGCTCACAGGAGTCTAATACGCAGTATTTT	CASSQESNTQYF
-	-	TRBV6-5	TRBJ1-6	TGTGCCAGCAGCCCCGGTTTACCGCATTCACCCCTCCACTTT	CASSPGLPHSPLHF
-	-	TRBV19	TRBJ2-7	TGTGCCAGTAGGAGACAGGATAGTAGCGAGCAGTACTTC	CASRRQDSSEQYF
-	TRBD2	TRBV27	TRBJ2-1	TGTGCCAGCAGGGTAGCGGGGGGGCTGTTCAATGAGCAGTTCTTC	CASRVAGGLFNEQFF
-	-	TRBV6-5	TRBJ1-2	TGTGCCAGCAGTCTTGGAGGGGACTTTGGCTACACCTTC	CASSLGGDFGYTF
-	-	TRBV9	TRBJ1-2	TGTGCCAGCAGCCGCCGGGGGGGAAGCTATGGCTACACCTTC	CASSRRGGSYGYTF
-	TRBD1	TRBV29-1	TRBJ1-1	TGCAGCGCGGGACAGGGAATGAACACTGAAGCTTTCTTT	CSAGQGMNTEAFF
-	TRBD1	TRBV27	TRBJ1-4	TGTGCCAGCAGTTTAGTTGGTGGCCCCACAGGGGGGAAACTGTTTTTT	CASSLVGGPTGGKLFF
-	-	TRBV14	TRBJ2-7	TGTGCCAGCAGCCGGTTGGGGGGTAGGTCCTACGAGCAGTACTTC	CASSRLGGRSYEQYF
few	TRBD1	TRBV13	TRBJ2-7	TGTGCCAGCAGCTTGTTCGCGCCGGGACAGGGGGCCTACGAGCAGTACTTC	CASSLFAPGQGAYEQYF
-	TRBD1	TRBV5-6	TRBJ2-3	TGTGCCAGCAGCCCGGGACAGGGAGATACGCAGTATTTT	CASSPGQGDTQYF
-	-	TRBV12-3/TRBV12-4	TRBJ1-1	TGTGCCAGCAGAACAGGCGCGAACACTGAAGCTTTCTTT	CASRTGANTEAFF
few	-	TRBV2	TRBJ1-3	TGTGCCAGCCGGAGACAGCCGCTCTCTGGAAACACCATATATTTT	CASRRQPLSGNTIYF
once	-	TRBV19	TRBJ2-7	TGTGCCAGTAGTATAGATTATTGGACCGCGGGGCAGTACTTC	CASSIDYWTAGQYF
-	TRBD2	TRBV5-4	TRBJ2-1	TGTGCCAGCAGCTTGGGACTAGCGGGGAACCCATACAATGAGCAGTTCTTC	CASSLGLAGNPYNEQFF
once	-	TRBV9	TRBJ2-3	TGTGCCAGCAGCGCCCTCGTGGGGGGTTGGACAGATACGCAGTATTTT	CASSALVGGWTDTQYF
-	TRBD1	TRBV2	TRBJ1-4	TGTGCCAGCAGGCGGACAGGGGGCGGTATCGGAGAAAAACTGTTTTTT	CASRRTGGGIGEKLFF
-	-	TRBV9	TRBJ2-1	TGTGCCAGCAGCGTAGTAGCGGAGCAGTTCTTC	CASSVVAEQFF
-	-	TRBV30	TRBJ2-3	TGTGCCTGGAGTGCGAGGCCAGATACGCAGTATTTT	CAWSARPDTQYF
few	-	TRBV5-1	TRBJ1-2	TGCGCCAGCAGCCCCGCCGGACAGAGTGATACAGGTAGTATGGCTGGCACCTTC	CASSPAGQSDTGSMAGTF
few	-	TRBV2	TRBJ2-5	TGTGCCAGCAGTGAAGCGCTCGGCAGGGGAGAGACCCAGTACTTC	CASSEALGRGETQYF
-	TRBD1	TRBV9	TRBJ2-7	TGTGCCAGCAGCCCCGGACAGGGGTTGGGCTACGAGCAGTACTTC	CASSPGQGLGYEQYF
-	-	TRBV6-5	TRBJ2-1	TGTGCCAGCAGGAGAACGAGCTCCTACAATGAGCAGTTCTTC	CASRRTSSYNEQFF
-	TRBD2	TRBV5-1	TRBJ2-3	TGCGCCAGCAGCTTACAGCGGGGGGCGAACACAGATACGCAGTATTTT	CASSLQRGANTDTQYF
-	TRBD1	TRBV6-6	TRBJ1-6	TGTGCCAGCGCTTCAGGCGGGACAGGGATCTCACCCCTCCACTTT	CASASGGTGISPLHF
-	TRBD2	TRBV28	TRBJ2-7	TGTGCCAGCAGTCTGGGGGGGACTAGCGGGAGTAATGAGCAGTACTTC	CASSLGGTSGSNEQYF
-	TRBD1	TRBV3-1/TRBV3-2	TRBJ1-3	TGTGCCAGCAGCCCCGGGACAGGGCCCGGAAACACCATATATTTT	CASSPGTGPGNTIYF
-	-	TRBV25-1	TRBJ1-6	TGTGCCAGCTCCACCGGGGGGTCACCCCTCCACTTT	CASSTGGSPLHF
-	TRBD2	TRBV6-6	TRBJ2-2	TGTGCCAGCAGTCGTTTCAGCGGGGGGGCCTCCACCGGGGAGCTGTTTTTT	CASSRFSGGASTGELFF
once	-	TRBV25-1	TRBJ1-4	TGTGCCAGCAGCGCCACCTCAAGCGGTGAAAAACTGTTTTTT	CASSATSSGEKLFF
-	TRBD2	TRBV5-1	TRBJ2-5	TGCGCCAGCAGCTTGAGTGCGGGAGGCCAAGAGACCCAGTACTTC	CASSLSAGGQETQYF